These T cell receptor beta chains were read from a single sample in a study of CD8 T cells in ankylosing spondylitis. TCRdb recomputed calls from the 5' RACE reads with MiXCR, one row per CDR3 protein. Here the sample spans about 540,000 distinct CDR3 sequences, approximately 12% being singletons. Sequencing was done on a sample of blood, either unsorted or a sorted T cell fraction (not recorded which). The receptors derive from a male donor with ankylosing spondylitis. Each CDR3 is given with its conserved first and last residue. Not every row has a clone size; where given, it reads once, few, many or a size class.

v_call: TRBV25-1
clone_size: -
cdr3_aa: CASSVTRAAETQYF

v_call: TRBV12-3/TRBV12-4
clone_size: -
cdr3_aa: CASNRQGGNEQFF

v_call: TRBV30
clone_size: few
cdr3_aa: CAWAPGGSYNEQFF

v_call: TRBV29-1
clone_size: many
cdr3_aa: CSVETGIPYNEQFF

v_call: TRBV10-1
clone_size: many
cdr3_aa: CASSRAGGDGNTIYF

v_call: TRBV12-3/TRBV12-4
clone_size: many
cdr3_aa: CASSLRDRGYQPQHF

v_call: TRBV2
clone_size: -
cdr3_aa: CASSKGQGTEAFF

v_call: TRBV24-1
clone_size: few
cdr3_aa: CATSDLREDRGGTGGYTF

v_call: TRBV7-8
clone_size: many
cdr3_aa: CASSLEGGQGYF

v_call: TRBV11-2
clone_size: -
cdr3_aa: CASSLDLSSGTETQYF

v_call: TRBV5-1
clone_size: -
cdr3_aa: CASSLSWDTEAFF

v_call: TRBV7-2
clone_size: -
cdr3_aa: CASSGGPSATNEQFF

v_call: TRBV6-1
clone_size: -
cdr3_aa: CAPRQGANYGYTF

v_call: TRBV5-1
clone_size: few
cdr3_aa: CASSSLVGDYNEQFF

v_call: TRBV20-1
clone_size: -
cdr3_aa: CSASPRDWQFF

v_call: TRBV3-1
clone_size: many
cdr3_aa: CASSPLAGEQFF

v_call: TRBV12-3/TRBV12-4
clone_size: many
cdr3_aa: CASSLKSWSTDTQYF

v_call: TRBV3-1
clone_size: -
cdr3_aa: CASSQVPQYTQYF

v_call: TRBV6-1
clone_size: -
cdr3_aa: CASSGPRVANAEAFF

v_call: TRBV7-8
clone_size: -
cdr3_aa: CASSHLEGRNTGELFF

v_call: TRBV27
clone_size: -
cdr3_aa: CASSFHPDRDYEQFF

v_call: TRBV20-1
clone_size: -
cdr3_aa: CSASGTGVNQPQHF

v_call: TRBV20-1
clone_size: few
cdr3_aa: CSVGLIQETQYF

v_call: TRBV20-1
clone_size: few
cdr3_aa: CSARGGGSRYTF

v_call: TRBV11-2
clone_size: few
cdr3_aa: CASSFDVTGELFF

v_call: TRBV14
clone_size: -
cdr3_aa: CASSQDGTGRNGYTF

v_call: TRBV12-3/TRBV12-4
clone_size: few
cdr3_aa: CASSSNPAYNEQFF

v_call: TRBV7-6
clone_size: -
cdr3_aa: CASSFTPGELFF

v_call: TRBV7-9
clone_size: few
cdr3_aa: CASSFHRGSGSTEAFF

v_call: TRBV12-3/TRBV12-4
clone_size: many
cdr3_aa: CASRGTGANTGELFF

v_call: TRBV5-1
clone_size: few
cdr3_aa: CASSQDRGSEKLFF

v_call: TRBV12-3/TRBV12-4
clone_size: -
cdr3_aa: CASSINLQGGQFF

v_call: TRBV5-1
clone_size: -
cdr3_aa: CASSLQGPGTNEKLFF

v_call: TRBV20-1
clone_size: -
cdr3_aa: CSASNSGQGILGYTF

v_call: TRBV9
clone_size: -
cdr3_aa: CASSSLGGSNSPLHF

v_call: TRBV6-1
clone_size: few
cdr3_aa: CASRRGKTGELFF

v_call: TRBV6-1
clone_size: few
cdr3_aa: CASSEPGRQPQHF

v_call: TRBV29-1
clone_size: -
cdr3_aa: CSVRHWTGGEKLFF

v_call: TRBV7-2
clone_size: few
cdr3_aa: CASSRRYSANTEAFF

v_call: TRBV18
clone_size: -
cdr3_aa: CASSQETGARNTEAFF

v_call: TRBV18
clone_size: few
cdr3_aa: CASSPGGYETQYF

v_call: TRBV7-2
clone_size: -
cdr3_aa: CASSLARGGETQYF

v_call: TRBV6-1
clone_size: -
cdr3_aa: CASSPGQKPYEQYF

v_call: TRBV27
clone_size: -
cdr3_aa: CASKGGTVGAGMNTEAFF

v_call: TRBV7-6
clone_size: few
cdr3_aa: CASSAGTGQNSPLHF

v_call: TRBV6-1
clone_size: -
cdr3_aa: CASSERAGGATDTQYF

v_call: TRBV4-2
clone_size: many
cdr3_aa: CASSRVSKSGRAPHTQYF

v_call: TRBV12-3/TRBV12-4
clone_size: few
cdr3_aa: CASSLRVLSSGANVLTF

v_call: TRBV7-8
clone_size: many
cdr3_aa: CASSYGNSPLHF

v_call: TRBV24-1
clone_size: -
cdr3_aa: CATSGGSSEGAASTDTQYF

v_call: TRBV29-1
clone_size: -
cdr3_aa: CSVELDRGNYGYTF